The clone carrying this T cell receptor (beta chain) was observed a handful of times. Antigen specificity is unknown. The entry originates in a study of vaccination effects on CD4 cells after COVID-19. Study-wide context: Two-dose vaccination with either BNT162b2 or mRNA-1273 was given to the participants.

After expansion with viral peptide pools in the ViraFEST assay, antigen-specific CD4+ T cells were sequenced. Scientists isolated CD4+ T cells after an approximately ten-day culture period ended. This person caught SARS-CoV-2 sometime from March to December 2020, and PCR testing confirmed the infection. They grew approximately 2.1 million PBMC in each well, adding around 10 IU/ml IL-2 and roughly 9.3 ug/ml peptides. The CDR3 has 13 residues. Trimming took 1 base from V and 0 from J, leaving 3 bases between them. From germline, CDR1 is SGHTA and CDR2 FQGNSA. The study's findings and limits: Clonal contraction was marked in infection- and vaccine-induced clones late after vaccination.

Sequencing used immunoSEQ multiplex PCR; TCRdb keeps in-frame clones, though not all of them. The sample carries 26,000 or so clones, 75% to 85% recorded once. This clonotype originated in a human donor who had a prior SARS-CoV-2 infection. This chain links TRBV7-2 with TRBJ1-2; D uncertain. Sequenced material: CD4+ T cells from PBMCs cultured with HCoV-NL63 spike peptides, taken before COVID-19 vaccination. CDR3 residues: CASSLDANYGYTF. CDR3 coding DNA: TGTGCCAGCAGCTTAGACGCTAACTATGGCTACACCTTC.